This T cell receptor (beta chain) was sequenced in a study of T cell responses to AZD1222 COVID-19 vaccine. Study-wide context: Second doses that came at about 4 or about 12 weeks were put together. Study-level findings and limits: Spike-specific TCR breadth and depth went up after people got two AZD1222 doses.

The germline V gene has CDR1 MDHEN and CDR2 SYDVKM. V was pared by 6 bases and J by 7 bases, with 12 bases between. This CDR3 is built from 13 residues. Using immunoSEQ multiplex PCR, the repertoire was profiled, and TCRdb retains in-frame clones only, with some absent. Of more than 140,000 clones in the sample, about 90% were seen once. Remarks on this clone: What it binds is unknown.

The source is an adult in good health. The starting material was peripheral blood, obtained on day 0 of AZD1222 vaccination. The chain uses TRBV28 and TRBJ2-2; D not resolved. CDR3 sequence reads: CASSRDQIGELFF. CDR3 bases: TGTGCCAGCAGCCGCGACCAGATCGGGGAGCTGTTTTTT.